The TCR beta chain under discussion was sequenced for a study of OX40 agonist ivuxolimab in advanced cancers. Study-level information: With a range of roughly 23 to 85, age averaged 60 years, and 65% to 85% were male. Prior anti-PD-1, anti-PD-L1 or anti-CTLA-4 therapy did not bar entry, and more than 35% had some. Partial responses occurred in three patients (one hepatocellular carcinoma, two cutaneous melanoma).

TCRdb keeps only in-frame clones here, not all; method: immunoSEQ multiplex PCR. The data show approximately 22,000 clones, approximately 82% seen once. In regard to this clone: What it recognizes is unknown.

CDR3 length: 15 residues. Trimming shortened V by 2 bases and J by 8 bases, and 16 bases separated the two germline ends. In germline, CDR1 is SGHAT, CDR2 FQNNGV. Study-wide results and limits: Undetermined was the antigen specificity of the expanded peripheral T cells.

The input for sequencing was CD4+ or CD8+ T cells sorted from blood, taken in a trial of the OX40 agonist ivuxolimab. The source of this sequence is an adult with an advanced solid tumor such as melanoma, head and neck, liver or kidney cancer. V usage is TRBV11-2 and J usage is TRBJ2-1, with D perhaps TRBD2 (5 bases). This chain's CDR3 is CASSLLPSRGDEQFF. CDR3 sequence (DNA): TGTGCCAGCAGCTTACTTCCTTCCCGGGGTGATGAGCAGTTCTTC. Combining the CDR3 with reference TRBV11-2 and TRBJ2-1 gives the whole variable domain EAGVAQSPRYKIIEKRQSVAFWCNPISGHATLYWYQQILGQGPKLLIQFQNNGVVDDSQLPKDRFSAERLKGVDSTLKIQPAKLEDSAVYLCASSLLPSRGDEQFFGPGTRLTVL.